Described below is a single TCR beta chain sequence and its context. The table lists this clone with a few counts. Its antigen has not been determined. No base qualities exist here, and no much larger clone lies one base off it. Taken from cysteine to phenylalanine, the CDR3 has 15 residues. The entry retains the CDR3 DNA only, 45 bases that are in frame from base 1. Cut back by 6 bases and 2 bases, the V and J ends lie 16 bases apart. The germline V gene provides CDR1 MNHEY and CDR2 SVGEGT. The data stem from a study of Ad26.COV2.S vaccination and SARS-CoV-2 variants (dated by TCRdb to about 2021). Regarding the research as a whole: Donors in the vaccine arm were drawn from COV1001, a multicentre, randomized, double-blind, placebo-controlled phase I-IIa trial testing Ad26.COV2.S in healthy adults. The TCR-sequenced set comprised around 32 samples: roughly 19 Ad26.COV2.S vaccine recipients, 5 placebo recipients and 8 SARS-CoV-2 convalescent individuals. Ad26.COV2.S was administered intramuscularly at 5 x 10^10 or 1 x 10^11 viral particles, either as a single shot or as two shots given 56 days apart. Throughout the experiments and outcome assessment, investigators stayed blinded to trial group allocation. Participants in the trial were split at random into five groups of five each, receiving low-dose or high-dose Ad26.COV2.S once or twice, or else placebo on both occasions. TCRbeta repertoire sequencing served as the tool for gauging how specific and how broad the SARS-CoV-2-reactive T cell receptors were following Ad26.COV2.S vaccination.

The immunoSEQ Assay was the method used to sequence TCRbeta CDR3 regions. After extraction, genomic DNA underwent amplification by bias-controlled multiplex PCR, followed by high-throughput sequencing. Per the source publication's procedure: To quantify the absolute abundance of every unique TCRbeta CDR3 region, sequences were collapsed and filtered. T cell fraction was estimated by normalizing TCRbeta template counts to usable DNA, with usable DNA measured through amplification of reference genes found in all nucleated cells. Repertoire TCRs were annotated as SARS-CoV-2-specific by exact matching of V gene, CDR3 amino acid sequence and J gene to a known reactive TCR set. The reference SARS-CoV-2 TCR set came from MIRA and was filtered for enrichment in COVID-19-positive ImmuneCODE repertoires, removing public or cross-reactive TCRs. Based on the MIRA antigens, annotated TCRs were further analysed at the level of specific ORF or position within ORF. Breadth was defined as annotated unique rearrangements over total unique productive rearrangements; depth was the summed frequency of those rearrangements. Group comparisons of TCR breadth used two-sided Wilcoxon rank-sum tests. TCRdb stores this immuneACCESS table with in-frame sequences only. Part of the clones is absent; in the studies checked, under half of the shortfall reflects unresolved V genes, and no reason is known for the rest. The DNA gave D and trimming, while V, J and clone size come from that table. The sample table lists about 680,000 clones, roughly 90% of them with a count of one. The ten largest clones represent around 1.5% of the sample.

Study-wide findings and limitations: Higher spike-specific TCR breadth was observed in Ad26.COV2.S recipients than in placebo recipients (P = 0.0014). The authors noted that total T cell responses may have been underestimated by the TCR breadth and depth analyses. After vaccination, substantial breadth of spike-specific CD8+ and CD4+ T cell responses was reported. Vaccine and placebo recipients had comparable non-spike TCR breadth, which fits with the vaccine containing only spike. The study was not powered for comparison of responses between vaccine doses or regimens.

Interpreted using the paper, the treatment or condition label stands for: about 20 received Ad26.COV2.S at low or high dose, single or two shots; roughly five received placebo; per-sample allocation not given. Repertoires of vaccine and placebo recipients were sequenced from samples taken on day 63 after the first injection. Cohort 1b enrolled 20 to 30 adults aged 18-55 years at a single site in Boston, USA, between 29 July and 7 August 2020. Ad26.COV2.S was a replication-incompetent adenovirus type 26 vector that expressed a prefusion-stabilized SARS-CoV-2 spike protein derived from the original Wuhan strain.

The sequenced sample was peripheral blood, obtained in a trial of Ad26.COV2.S vaccine versus placebo. The rearranged segments are TRBV6-2 or TRBV6-3 and TRBJ1-2; no D gene call is confident. This TCR came from a person between 18 and 65 years old who received the Ad26.COV2.S COVID-19 vaccine or a placebo. The sequenced DNA: TGTGCCAGCAGCCCTCGACTTTATCCGAACTATGGCTACACCTTC. This sequence encodes CASSPRLYPNYGYTF.